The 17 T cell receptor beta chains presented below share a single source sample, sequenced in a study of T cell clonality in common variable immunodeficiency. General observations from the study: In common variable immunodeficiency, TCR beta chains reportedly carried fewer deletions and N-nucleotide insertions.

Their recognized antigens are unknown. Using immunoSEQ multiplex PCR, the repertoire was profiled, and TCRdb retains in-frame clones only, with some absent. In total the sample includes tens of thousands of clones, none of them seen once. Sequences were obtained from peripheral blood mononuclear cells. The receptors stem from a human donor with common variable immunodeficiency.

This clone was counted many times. The chain's CDR3 is CASSYREQDSPLHF. CDR3 bases read: TGCGCCAGCAGCTACAGGGAGCAGGATTCACCC. The genes are TRBV5-1 and TRBJ1-6; D is perhaps TRBD1 (6 bases). The missing CDR3 end, 3 residues past where the read stops, is filled in from the germline J gene. From germline, CDR1 is SGHRS and CDR2 YFSETQ. The ends were cut back, 3 bases at V and 8 bases at J, with 12 bases in the middle. This CDR3 has 14 residues.

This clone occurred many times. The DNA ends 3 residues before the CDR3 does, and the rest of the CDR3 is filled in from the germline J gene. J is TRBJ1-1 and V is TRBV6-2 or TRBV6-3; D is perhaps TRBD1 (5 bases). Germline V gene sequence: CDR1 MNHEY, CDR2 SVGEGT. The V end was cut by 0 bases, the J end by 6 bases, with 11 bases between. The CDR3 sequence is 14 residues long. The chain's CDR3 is CASSYSTASPEAFF. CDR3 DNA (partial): TGTGCCAGCAGTTACTCGACAGCTTCTCCTGAA.

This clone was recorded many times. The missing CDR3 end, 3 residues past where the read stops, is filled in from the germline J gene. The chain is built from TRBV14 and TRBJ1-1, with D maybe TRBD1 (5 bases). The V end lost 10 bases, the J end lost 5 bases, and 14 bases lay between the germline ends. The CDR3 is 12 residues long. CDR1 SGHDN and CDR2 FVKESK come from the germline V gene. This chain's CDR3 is CATGYGGTEAFF. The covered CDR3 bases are TGTGCCACAGGATATGGGGGGACTGAA.

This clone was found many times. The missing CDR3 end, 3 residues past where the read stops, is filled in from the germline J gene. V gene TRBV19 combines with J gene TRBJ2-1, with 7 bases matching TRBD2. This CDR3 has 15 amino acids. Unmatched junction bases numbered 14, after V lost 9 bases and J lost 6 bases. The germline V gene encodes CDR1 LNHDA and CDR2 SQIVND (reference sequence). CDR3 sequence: CASRLGGGGSNEQFF. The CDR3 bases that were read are TGTGCCAGCCGCCTCGGTGGCGGGGGAAGCAATGAG.

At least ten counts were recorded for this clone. CDR3 residues: CASSESNYQPQHF. The DNA read from the CDR3 is TGTGCCAGCAGTGAATCGAACTATCAGCCC. The rearrangement uses TRBV6-1 and TRBJ1-5, with D hard to call. The DNA ends 3 residues before the CDR3 does, and the rest of the CDR3 is filled in from the germline J gene. The CDR3 is 13 residues long. V was clipped by 2 bases and J by 5 bases, with 7 bases between them. The V gene's germline CDR1 is MNHNS and CDR2 SASEGT.

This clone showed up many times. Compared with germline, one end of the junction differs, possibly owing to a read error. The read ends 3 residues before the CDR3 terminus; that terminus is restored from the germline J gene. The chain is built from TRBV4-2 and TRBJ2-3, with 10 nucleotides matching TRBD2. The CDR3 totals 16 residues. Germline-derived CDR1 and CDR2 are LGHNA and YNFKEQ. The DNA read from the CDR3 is TGCGCCAGCAGCCAAGTCGCAGCGGGGGGGCTAGATACG. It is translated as CASSQVAAGGLDT. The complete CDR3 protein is CASSQVAAGGLDTQYF.

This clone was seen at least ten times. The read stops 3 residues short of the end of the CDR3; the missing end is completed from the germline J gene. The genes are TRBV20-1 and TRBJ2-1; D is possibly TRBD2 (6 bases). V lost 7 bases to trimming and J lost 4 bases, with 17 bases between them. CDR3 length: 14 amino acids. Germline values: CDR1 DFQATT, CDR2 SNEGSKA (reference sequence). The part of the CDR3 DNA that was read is TGCAGTGTGACCGGGACTGTTATATACAATGAG. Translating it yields CSVTGTVIYNE. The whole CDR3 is CSVTGTVIYNEQFF.

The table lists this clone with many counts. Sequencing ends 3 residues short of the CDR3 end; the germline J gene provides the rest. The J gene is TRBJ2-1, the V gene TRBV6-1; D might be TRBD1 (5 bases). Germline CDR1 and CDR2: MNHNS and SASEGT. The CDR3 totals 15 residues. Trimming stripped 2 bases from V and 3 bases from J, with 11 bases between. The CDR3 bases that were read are TGTGCCAGCAGTGAACAGGGTAGATACTACAATGAG. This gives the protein CASSEQGRYYNE. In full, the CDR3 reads CASSEQGRYYNEQFF.

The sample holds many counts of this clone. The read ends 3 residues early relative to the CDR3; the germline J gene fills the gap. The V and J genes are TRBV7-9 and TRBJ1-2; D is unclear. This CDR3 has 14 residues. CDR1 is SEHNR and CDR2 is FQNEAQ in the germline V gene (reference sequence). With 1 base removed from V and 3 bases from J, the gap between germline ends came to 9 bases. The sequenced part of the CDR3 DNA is TGTGCCAGCAGCTTAGTTGGGCAGGACTATGGC. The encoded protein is CASSLVGQDYG. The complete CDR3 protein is CASSLVGQDYGYTF.

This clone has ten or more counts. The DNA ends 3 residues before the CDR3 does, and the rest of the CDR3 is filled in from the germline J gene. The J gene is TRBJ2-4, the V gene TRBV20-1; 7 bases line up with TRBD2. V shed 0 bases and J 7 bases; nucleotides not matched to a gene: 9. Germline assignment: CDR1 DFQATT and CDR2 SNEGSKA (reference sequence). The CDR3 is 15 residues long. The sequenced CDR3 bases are TGCAGTGCTAGAGACCCACGGGGGGACGGGAACATT. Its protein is CSARDPRGDGNI. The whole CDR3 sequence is CSARDPRGDGNIQYF.

The CDR3 here is CSARDSRAHEQYF. CDR3 DNA, as far as it was read: TGCAGTGCTAGAGATAGCAGGGCCCACGAG. The V call is TRBV20-1, the J call TRBJ2-7, with D perhaps TRBD1 (5 bases). The read halts 3 residues ahead of the CDR3 end, with the missing end drawn from the germline J gene. From germline, CDR1 is DFQATT and CDR2 SNEGSKA (reference sequence). There are 13 residues in the CDR3. Trimming stripped 0 bases from V and 5 bases from J, with 11 bases between.

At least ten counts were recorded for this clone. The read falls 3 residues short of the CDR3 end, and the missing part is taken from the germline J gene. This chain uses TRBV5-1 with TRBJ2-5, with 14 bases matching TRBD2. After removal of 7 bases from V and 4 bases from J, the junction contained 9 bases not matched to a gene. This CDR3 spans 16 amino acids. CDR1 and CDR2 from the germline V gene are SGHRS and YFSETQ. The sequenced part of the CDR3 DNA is TGCGCCAGCCGCCTTGGACTAGCGGGGGGATCAGAGACC. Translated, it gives CASRLGLAGGSET. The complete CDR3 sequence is CASRLGLAGGSETQYF. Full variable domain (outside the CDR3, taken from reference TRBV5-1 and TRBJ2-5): KAGVTQTPRYLIKTRGQQVTLSCSPISGHRSVSWYQQTPGQGLQFLFEYFSETQRNKGNFPGRFSGRQFSNSRSEMNVSTLELGDSALYLCASRLGLAGGSETQYFGPGTRLLVL.

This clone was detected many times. The CDR3 loop is CSAIQGQGWSEQYF. The part of the CDR3 DNA that was read is TGCAGTGCGATACAGGGACAGGGTTGGAGCGAG. The chain employs TRBV20-1 and TRBJ2-7; 9 positions agree with TRBD1. The missing CDR3 end, 3 residues past where the read stops, is filled in from the germline J gene. V shed 6 bases and J 6 bases; nucleotides not matched to a gene: 12. The CDR3 extends over 14 amino acids. Germline CDR1 DFQATT, CDR2 SNEGSKA (reference sequence).

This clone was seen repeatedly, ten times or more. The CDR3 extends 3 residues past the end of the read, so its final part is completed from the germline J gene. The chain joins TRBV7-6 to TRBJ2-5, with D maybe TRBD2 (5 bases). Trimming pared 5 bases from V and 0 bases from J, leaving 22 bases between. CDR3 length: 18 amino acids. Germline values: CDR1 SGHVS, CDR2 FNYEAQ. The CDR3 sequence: CASSAPPPGIADQETQYF. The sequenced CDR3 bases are TGTGCCAGCAGCGCTCCCCCCCCGGGGATTGCAGACCAAGAGACC.

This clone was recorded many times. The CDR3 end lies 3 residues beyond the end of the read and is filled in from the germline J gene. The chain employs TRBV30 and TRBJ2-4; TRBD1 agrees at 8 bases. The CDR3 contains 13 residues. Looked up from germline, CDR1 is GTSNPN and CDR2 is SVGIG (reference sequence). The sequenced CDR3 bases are TGTGCCTGGAGTGCCACAGGGGGATACGTT. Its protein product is CAWSATGGYV. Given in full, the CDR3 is CAWSATGGYVQYF.

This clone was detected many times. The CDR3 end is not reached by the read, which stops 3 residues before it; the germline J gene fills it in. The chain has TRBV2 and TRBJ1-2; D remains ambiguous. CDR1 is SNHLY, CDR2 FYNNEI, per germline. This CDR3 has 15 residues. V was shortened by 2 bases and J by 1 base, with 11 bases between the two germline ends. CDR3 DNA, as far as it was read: TGTGCCAGCAGTGAATTTACAGAACTTAACTATGGC. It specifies CASSEFTELNYG. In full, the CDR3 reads CASSEFTELNYGYTF.

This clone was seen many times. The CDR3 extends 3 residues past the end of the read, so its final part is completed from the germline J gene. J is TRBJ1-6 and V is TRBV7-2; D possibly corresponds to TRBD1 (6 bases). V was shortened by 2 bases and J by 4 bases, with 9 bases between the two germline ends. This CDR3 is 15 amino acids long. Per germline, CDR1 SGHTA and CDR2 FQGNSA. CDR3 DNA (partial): TGTGCCAGCAGCTTACCAGGGGCTTATAATTCACCC. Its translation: CASSLPGAYNSP. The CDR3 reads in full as CASSLPGAYNSPLHF.